Each of the 5 T cell receptor beta chains below was sequenced from the same sample in a study of T cells expressing NK-cell markers. TCRdb reworked the 5' RACE reads into one entry per CDR3 protein, no DNA. This repertoire includes 400,000 or so distinct CDR3 sequences. The sample was blood T cells: a sorted CD56 or NKG2C T cell subset, CD4+ or CD8+ T cells, or bulk PBMC T cells (not recorded which). These receptors were obtained from a woman between 50 and 59 years old in good health.

V is TRBV13 and J is TRBJ2-2; TCRdb selects TRBD1, and the lack of DNA leaves this call unchecked. Looked up from germline, CDR1 is PRHDT and CDR2 is FYEKMQ (reference sequence). The length of the CDR3 is 15 residues. CDR3 sequence: CASSSRGLNTGELFF.

The V and J genes are TRBV12-3 or TRBV12-4 and TRBJ2-2; as DNA is missing, the TRBD2 call by TCRdb cannot be tested. This CDR3 comprises 16 residues. The CDR3 loop is CASTLPSRRNTGELFF.

This chain connects TRBV6-5 to TRBJ2-5; TCRdb names TRBD1, which stays unverified in the absence of DNA. Germline values: CDR1 MNHEY, CDR2 SVGAGI. This CDR3 has 12 residues. The CDR3 here is CASSSTGKTQYF.

The chain is built from TRBV5-1 and TRBJ1-2; TCRdb returns TRBD1, unconfirmable since there is no DNA. Per the germline V gene, CDR1 is SGHRS and CDR2 is YFSETQ. The CDR3 consists of 15 residues. The CDR3 loop reads CASSFTQTGGYGYTF.

The chain links TRBV12-3 or TRBV12-4 to TRBJ2-3; TCRdb designates TRBD1, a call that cannot be tested without DNA. CDR3 length: 14 residues. CDR3: CASSPTGHTDTQYF.